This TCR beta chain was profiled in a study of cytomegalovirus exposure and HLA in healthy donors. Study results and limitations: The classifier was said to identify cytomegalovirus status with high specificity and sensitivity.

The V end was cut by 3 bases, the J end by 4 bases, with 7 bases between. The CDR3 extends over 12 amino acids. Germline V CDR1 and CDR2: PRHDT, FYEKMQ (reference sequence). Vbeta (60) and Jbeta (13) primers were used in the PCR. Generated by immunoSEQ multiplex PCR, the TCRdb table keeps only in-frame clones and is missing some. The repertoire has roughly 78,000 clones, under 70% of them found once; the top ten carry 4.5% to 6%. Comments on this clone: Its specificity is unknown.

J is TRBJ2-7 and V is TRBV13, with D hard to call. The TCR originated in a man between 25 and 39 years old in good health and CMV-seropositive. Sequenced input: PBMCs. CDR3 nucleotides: TGTGCCAGCAGCTTGCCCGGGTACGAGCAGTACTTC. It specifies CASSLPGYEQYF.